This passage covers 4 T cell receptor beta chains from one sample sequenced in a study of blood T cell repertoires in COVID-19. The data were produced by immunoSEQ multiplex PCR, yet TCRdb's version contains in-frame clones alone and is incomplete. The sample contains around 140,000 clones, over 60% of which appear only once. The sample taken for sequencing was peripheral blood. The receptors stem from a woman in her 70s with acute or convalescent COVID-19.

CDR3 loop: CASRIRVYTEAFF. DNA of the CDR3: TGTGCCAGCAGGATCAGGGTTTACACTGAAGCTTTCTTT. The rearrangement uses TRBV28 and TRBJ1-1, with D perhaps TRBD1 (5 bases). V was shortened by 6 bases and J by 3 bases, with 11 bases between the two germline ends. The V gene's germline CDR1 is MDHEN and CDR2 SYDVKM. CDR3 length: 13 residues.

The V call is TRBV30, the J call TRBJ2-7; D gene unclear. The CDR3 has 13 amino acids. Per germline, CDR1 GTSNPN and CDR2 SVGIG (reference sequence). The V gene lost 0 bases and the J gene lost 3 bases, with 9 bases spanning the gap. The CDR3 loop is CAWSVTNNYEQYF. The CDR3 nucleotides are TGTGCCTGGAGTGTGACAAATAACTACGAGCAGTACTTC.

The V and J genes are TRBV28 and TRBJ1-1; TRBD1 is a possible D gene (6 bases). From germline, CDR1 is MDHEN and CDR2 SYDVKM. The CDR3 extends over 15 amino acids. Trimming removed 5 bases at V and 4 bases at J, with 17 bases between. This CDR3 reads CASSAYLGAATEAFF. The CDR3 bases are TGTGCCAGCAGTGCGTATTTGGGGGCGGCCACTGAAGCTTTCTTT.

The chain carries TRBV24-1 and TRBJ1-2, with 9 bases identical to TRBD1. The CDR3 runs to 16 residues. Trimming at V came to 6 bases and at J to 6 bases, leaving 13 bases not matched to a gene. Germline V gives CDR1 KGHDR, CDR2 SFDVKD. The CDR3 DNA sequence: TGTGCCACCAGTACCCAATCTGGGACAGGGAAAGATGGCTACACCTTC. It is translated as CATSTQSGTGKDGYTF.